What follows describes a single T cell receptor (beta chain). Antigen unknown. This record comes from a study of CD8+ T cells in alopecia areata. Trimming stripped 7 bases from V and 3 bases from J, with 15 bases between. The V gene's germline CDR1 is MNHEY and CDR2 SVGAGI. The CDR3 consists of 15 residues. Whole-study findings and limits: Patients showed less clear TCR sequence sharing than mice, possibly partly because of HLA diversity. It was lesional scalp, especially alopecia totalis/universalis, that showed higher clonality than normal scalp. Normal skin contains resident alphabeta T cells, and these are also sequenced in scalp samples.

RNA was isolated and reverse transcribed to cDNA, the sequencing template. This table comes from immunoSEQ multiplex PCR, and its TCRdb copy is limited to in-frame clones, with some not included. The sample shows some 4,000 clones, under 70% of them seen only once. The chain has TRBV6-5 and TRBJ2-2, with D possibly TRBD2 on 5 matching bases. The receptor was derived from a human donor in good health. Material: skin. The CDR3 region is CASIPRGKDTGELFF. The CDR3 DNA is TGTGCCAGCATTCCCCGGGGAAAAGACACCGGGGAGCTGTTTTTT.